A single sample is the source of the 9 T cell receptor beta chains below, sequenced in a study of blood T cells in healthy people across ages. The second PCR ran roughly 7 to 11 cycles with a sample-barcoded 5' primer and J-beta primers. TCRdb used MiXCR to reprocess the 5' RACE reads, holding one entry per CDR3 protein. The table includes 800,000 to 950,000 distinct CDR3 sequences, 35% to 40% detected once. What was sequenced was blood. The receptors shown here come from a man aged 18 to 30 in good health.

The sample holds many counts of this clonotype. V and J are TRBV9 and TRBJ1-2; D is undetermined. Germline values: CDR1 SGDLS, CDR2 YYNGEE. This CDR3 is 14 amino acids long. V lost 1 base and J 4 bases, leaving 11 bases between the germline ends. CDR3 nucleotide sequence: TGTGCCAGCAGCGTAAGTGGTAGATCCTATGGCTACACCTTC. Translating it yields CASSVSGRSYGYTF. Full variable domain (remainder filled in from reference TRBV9 and TRBJ1-2): DSGVTQTPKHLITATGQRVTLRCSPRSGDLSVYWYQQSLDQGLQFLIQYYNGEERAKGNILERFSAQQFPDLHSELNLSSLELGDSALYFCASSVSGRSYGYTFGSGTRLTVV.

This clonotype was detected once. One end of the junction varies from germline; a read error may be responsible. This CDR3 is CTSSLAYEQYF. The CDR3 DNA follows: TGTACCAGCAGTTTGGCCTACGAGCAGTACTTC. This chain joins TRBV12-3 or TRBV12-4 and TRBJ2-5; D is uncertain. The end of the DNA aligns better with TRBJ2-7, so the J call may be wrong. The CDR3 totals 11 residues.

This clonotype was detected only a few times. The chain uses TRBV4-2 and TRBJ2-5, with D perhaps matching TRBD1 (6 bases). The germline V gene has CDR1 LGHNA and CDR2 YNFKEQ. Trimming stripped 2 bases from V and 0 bases from J, with 13 bases between. This CDR3 is 16 amino acids long. The CDR3 sequence is CASSQRKRGYQETQYF. The CDR3 DNA reads as TGTGCCAGCAGCCAACGGAAAAGGGGGTACCAAGAGACCCAGTACTTC.

This clonotype has more than one count but fewer than ten. This chain uses TRBV28 with TRBJ2-5; D not certain. Trimming removed 2 bases from V and 1 base from J, with 11 bases in between. The CDR3 has 15 amino acids. Germline values: CDR1 MDHEN, CDR2 SYDVKM. The CDR3 sequence is CASSLDGASQETQYF. Here the CDR3 DNA reads TGTGCCAGCAGTTTAGACGGAGCAAGCCAAGAGACCCAGTACTTC.

CDR3 residues: CASSHGGVEQFF. CDR3 sequence (DNA): TGTGCCAGCAGTCACGGGGGTGTTGAGCAGTTCTTC. J is TRBJ2-1 and V is TRBV12-3 or TRBV12-4, with D tentatively TRBD2 (6 bases). V was shortened by 5 bases and J by 9 bases, with 11 bases between the two germline ends. The CDR3 is 12 residues long.

With respect to this clonotype: A much bigger clone sits one base away, suggesting this may be a read error. The chain recombines TRBV5-5 with TRBJ2-7, with D perhaps matching TRBD2 (5 bases). Germline values: CDR1 SGHKS, CDR2 YYEKEE (reference sequence). This CDR3 is 14 amino acids long. The CDR3 nucleotides are TGTGCCAGCAGCTTGATAGCGAGCTCCTACGTGCAGTACTTC. Translating it yields CASSLIASSYVQYF. Combining the CDR3 with reference TRBV5-5 and TRBJ2-7 gives the whole variable domain DAGVTQSPTHLIKTRGQQVTLRCSPISGHKSVSWYQQVLGQGPQFIFQYYEKEERGRGNFPDRFSARQFPNYSSELNVNALLLGDSALYLCASSLIASSYVQYFGPGTRLTVT.

This clonotype was recorded many times. The chain uses TRBV10-3 and TRBJ2-5; 7 bases are shared with TRBD1. The CDR3 spans 13 residues. From germline, CDR1 is ENHRY and CDR2 SYGVKD. V lost 7 bases, J lost 9 bases, and 11 bases stayed unmatched. CDR3 nucleotides: TGTGCCATCACCGGACAGGCTTGGGAAGCCCAGTACTTC. This translates into CAITGQAWEAQYF.

The rearrangement links TRBV4-2 to TRBJ1-5, with D unclear. CDR1 and CDR2 from the germline V gene are LGHNA and YNFKEQ. V was trimmed by 1 base and J by 7 bases, leaving 14 bases between them. The CDR3 is 15 residues long. This CDR3 is CASSQVLGTGQPQHF. CDR3 coding DNA: TGTGCCAGCAGCCAAGTTCTAGGAACGGGGCAGCCCCAGCATTTT.

V usage is TRBV12-3 or TRBV12-4 and J usage is TRBJ2-7, with D perhaps matching TRBD1 or TRBD2 (5 bases each). The V and J ends lost 8 bases and 7 bases respectively, with 18 bases between them. The length of the CDR3 is 13 residues. The CDR3 region is CASCQGPYNEQYF. Here the CDR3 DNA reads TGTGCCAGCTGTCAGGGACCCTACAATGAGCAGTACTTC.